The 24 T cell receptor beta chains presented below share a single source sample, sequenced in a study of blood T cell repertoires in COVID-19. This table comes from immunoSEQ multiplex PCR, and its TCRdb copy is limited to in-frame clones, with some not included. Here the sample spans about 190,000 clones, 90% being singletons. Input material: peripheral blood. These receptors originate from a man in his fifties with acute or convalescent COVID-19.

This sequence joins TRBV19 and TRBJ2-2; D possibly corresponds to TRBD1 (6 bases). V shed 5 bases and J shed 5 bases, with 12 bases lying between them. There are 14 residues in the CDR3. CDR1 LNHDA and CDR2 SQIVND come from the germline V gene (reference sequence). CDR3 DNA: TGTGCCAGTAGTTTAACCAGGGGTACCGGGGAGCTGTTTTTT. This sequence encodes CASSLTRGTGELFF.

The genes are TRBV12-3 or TRBV12-4 and TRBJ1-4, with a tentative D call TRBD1 (5 bases). Trimming shortened V by 7 bases and J by 8 bases, and 14 bases separated the two germline ends. This CDR3 spans 13 amino acids. Written as DNA, the CDR3 is TGTGCCAGCATAGCGTCGGGGGGAGAAAAACTGTTTTTT. Its protein product is CASIASGGEKLFF.

The gene calls are TRBV2 and TRBJ1-4, with D maybe TRBD1 (6 bases). Germline CDR1 reads SNHLY; CDR2 reads FYNNEI. The V gene lost 6 bases and the J gene lost 5 bases, with 16 bases spanning the gap. The CDR3 has 15 residues. CDR3 sequence reads: CASRATGQPNEKLFF. CDR3 coding DNA: TGTGCCAGCAGAGCTACAGGGCAACCGAATGAAAAACTGTTTTTT.

This clone showed up just once. The genes are TRBV10-3 and TRBJ2-2; D might be TRBD1 (6 bases). V lost 7 bases to trimming and J lost 3 bases, with 12 bases between them. The germline V gene encodes CDR1 ENHRY and CDR2 SYGVKD. This CDR3 region has 14 residues. The CDR3 bases are TGTGCCATCACCCGGGACACGGACACCGGGGAGCTGTTTTTT. It specifies CAITRDTDTGELFF.

The chain employs TRBV3-1 (or the pseudogene TRBV3-2) and TRBJ1-1; the D gene is possibly TRBD1 (6 bases). CDR3 length: 14 residues. From germline, CDR1 is LGHDT and CDR2 YNNKEL (reference sequence). Trimming shortened V by 5 bases and J by 1 base, and 11 bases separated the two germline ends. The CDR3 DNA reads as TGTGCCAGCAGCTTCGGACAGTGGAACACTGAAGCTTTCTTT. Translated, it gives CASSFGQWNTEAFF.

The chain has TRBV7-3 and TRBJ2-7; D perhaps matches TRBD2 (6 bases). CDR3 size: 17 residues. Germline-derived CDR1 and CDR2 are SGHTA and FQGTGA. Trimming removed 2 bases at V and 3 bases at J, with 20 bases between. CDR3 protein: CASSLFAGSEMNYEQYF. Written as DNA, the CDR3 is TGTGCCAGCAGCTTATTTGCGGGGTCGGAAATGAACTACGAGCAGTACTTC. Filled out from reference TRBV7-3 and TRBJ2-7, the complete variable domain reads GAGVSQTPSNKVTEKGKYVELRCDPISGHTALYWYRQSLGQGPEFLIYFQGTGAADDSGLPNDRFFAVRPEGSVSTLKIQRTERGDSAVYLCASSLFAGSEMNYEQYFGPGTRLTVT.

The chain couples TRBV20-1 to TRBJ1-4; perhaps TRBD1 as D (5 bases). V was clipped by 6 bases and J by 9 bases, with 11 bases between them. This CDR3 has 11 amino acids. Germline CDR1 DFQATT, CDR2 SNEGSKA (reference sequence). The DNA for the CDR3 is TGCAGTGCCAAACCAGGGCAAAAACTGTTTTTT. It is translated as CSAKPGQKLFF.

J is TRBJ1-6 and V is TRBV4-3; D remains unclear. Deletions cut 0 bases from V and 0 bases from J, with 6 bases between. Germline lookup yields CDR1 LGHNA and CDR2 YSLEER. The CDR3 loop spans 16 amino acids. The CDR3 sequence is CASSQDLSSYNSPLHF. The CDR3 coding sequence is TGCGCCAGCAGCCAAGATTTGAGCTCCTATAATTCACCCCTCCACTTT.

The genes are TRBV28 and TRBJ2-3; 12 nucleotides line up with TRBD2. The CDR3 length is 16 residues. V was pared by 5 bases and J by 0 bases, with 3 bases of the junction left unmatched. Germline-derived CDR1 and CDR2 are MDHEN and SYDVKM. The CDR3 bases are TGTGCCAGCAGTATCGGGACTAGCGGGAGCACAGATACGCAGTATTTT. It is translated as CASSIGTSGSTDTQYF.

This sequence joins TRBV11-3 and TRBJ2-7; TRBD1 aligns across 8 bases. Trimming cost V 3 bases and J 2 bases; bases outside gene matches: 3. The CDR3 consists of 14 residues. Looked up from germline, CDR1 is SGHNT and CDR2 is YENEEA. The CDR3 region has the DNA TGTGCCAGCAGCTTCAGGACAGGGCCCTACGAGCAGTACGTC. Its translation is CASSFRTGPYEQYV.

The V and J genes are TRBV5-3 and TRBJ1-4; D not resolved. TRBV5-3 is annotated as an ORF whose role is uncertain. This CDR3 is 15 amino acids long. The V and J ends lost 4 bases and 3 bases respectively, with 13 bases between them. CDR3 loop: CARSPGEAANEKLFF. CDR3 in DNA: TGTGCCAGAAGCCCCGGGGAGGCCGCTAATGAAAAACTGTTTTTT.

The genes are TRBV9 and TRBJ2-3, with D perhaps TRBD1 (6 bases). V was pared by 2 bases and J by 0 bases, with 10 bases between. Germline V gene data show CDR1 as SGDLS and CDR2 as YYNGEE. This CDR3 contains 15 residues. The CDR3 is CASSVGASSTDTQYF. The CDR3 DNA follows: TGTGCCAGCAGCGTGGGGGCATCTAGCACAGATACGCAGTATTTT.

This chain links TRBV18 with TRBJ2-7; tentatively, D is TRBD1 (5 bases). V lost 4 bases and J 0 bases, leaving 7 bases between the germline ends. CDR1 is KGHSH and CDR2 is LQKENI in the germline V gene. The CDR3 sequence is 13 residues long. The CDR3 region has the DNA TGTGCCAGCTCACGGGGCCGCTCCTACGAGCAGTACGTC. Translated: CASSRGRSYEQYV.

This chain joins TRBV5-1 and TRBJ2-5, with 11 positions matching TRBD2. The CDR3 is 15 residues long. The V gene end was trimmed by 1 base and the J gene end by 5 bases; junction bases not matched to a gene: 4. Per germline, CDR1 SGHRS and CDR2 YFSETQ. Written as DNA, the CDR3 is TGCGCCAGCAGCTTGCGGACTAGCGGGTCGGAGACCCAGTACTTC. It is translated as CASSLRTSGSETQYF. The full variable domain, with the rest looked up from reference TRBV5-1 and TRBJ2-5, is KAGVTQTPRYLIKTRGQQVTLSCSPISGHRSVSWYQQTPGQGLQFLFEYFSETQRNKGNFPGRFSGRQFSNSRSEMNVSTLELGDSALYLCASSLRTSGSETQYFGPGTRLLVL.

The chain has TRBV27 and TRBJ1-5; D is unresolved. This CDR3 spans 14 amino acids. Trimming cost V 1 base and J 6 bases, with 10 bases left between them. CDR1 MNHEY and CDR2 SMNVEV come from the germline V gene (reference sequence). The CDR3: CASSLLGLGQPQHF. For the CDR3, the DNA is TGTGCCAGCAGTTTATTAGGACTGGGTCAGCCCCAGCATTTT.

The CDR3: CASISRGQGSNQPQHF. The CDR3 DNA reads as TGTGCCAGCATCTCGAGGGGACAGGGTAGCAATCAGCCCCAGCATTTT. This chain links TRBV21-1 with TRBJ1-5; the table names TRBD1, a call not compared with the DNA. TRBV21-1 is designated a pseudogene. The CDR3 covers 16 residues.

The chain combines TRBV3-1 (or the pseudogene TRBV3-2) with TRBJ2-1, with TRBD1 identical over 9 bases. The length of the CDR3 is 16 residues. J was trimmed by 8 bases and V by 1 base; bases with no gene match: 9. Germline CDR1 is LGHDT and CDR2 is YNNKEL (reference sequence). The CDR3 sequence is CASSQGQGGSWDEQFF. CDR3 coding DNA: TGTGCCAGCAGCCAAGGACAGGGGGGAAGTTGGGATGAGCAGTTCTTC.

The chain carries TRBV7-2 and TRBJ2-5, with D possibly TRBD2 on 6 matching bases. Trimming took 1 base from V and 1 from J, leaving 16 bases between them. The CDR3 contains 17 residues. CDR1 is SGHTA and CDR2 is FQGNSA in the germline V gene. The chain's CDR3 is CASSLDRDGGFQETQYF. CDR3 DNA: TGTGCCAGCAGCTTAGATAGGGACGGGGGTTTCCAAGAGACCCAGTACTTC.

The chain links TRBV21-1 to TRBJ2-1; the DNA was not compared with TRBD2, the D call given in the table. TRBV21-1 is a listed pseudogene. There are 14 residues in the CDR3. CDR3 loop: CASSNPLAGNEQFF. For the CDR3, the DNA is TGTGCCAGCAGCAACCCGTTAGCCGGGAATGAGCAGTTCTTC.

This chain joins TRBV9 and TRBJ1-4; 9 positions match TRBD1. Germline V gene lookup returns CDR1 SGDLS and CDR2 YYNGEE. Trimming took 4 bases from V and 5 from J; bases not matched to a gene: 6. The CDR3 runs to 15 residues. In DNA, the CDR3 is TGTGCCAGCAGCCCGACAGGGGGAGGAAATGAAAAACTGTTTTTT. Amino acid sequence: CASSPTGGGNEKLFF.

The rearrangement links TRBV7-3 to TRBJ2-2; D possibly corresponds to TRBD1 (6 bases). Germline CDR1 and CDR2: SGHTA and FQGTGA. There are 15 residues in the CDR3. The V end was cut by 5 bases, the J end by 4 bases, with 14 bases between. CDR3 coding DNA: TGTGCCAGCAGCGAGAACACAGGGAGCACCGGGGAGCTGTTTTTT. Protein product: CASSENTGSTGELFF. Full variable domain (remainder filled in from reference TRBV7-3 and TRBJ2-2): GAGVSQTPSNKVTEKGKYVELRCDPISGHTALYWYRQSLGQGPEFLIYFQGTGAADDSGLPNDRFFAVRPEGSVSTLKIQRTERGDSAVYLCASSENTGSTGELFFGEGSRLTVL.

This chain joins TRBV6-1 and TRBJ1-2; no reliable D call. The CDR3 spans 15 residues. Trimming removed 6 bases at V and 8 bases at J, with 22 bases between. Germline V gene lookup returns CDR1 MNHNS and CDR2 SASEGT. CDR3 in amino acids: CASSIPSRMIYGYTF. CDR3 coding DNA: TGTGCCAGCAGCATTCCGAGCAGGATGATATACGGCTACACCTTC.

V is TRBV28 and J is TRBJ2-3; D is uncertain. This CDR3 is 15 amino acids long. Germline V gives CDR1 MDHEN, CDR2 SYDVKM. Trimming took 4 bases from V and 2 from J, leaving 13 bases between them. This CDR3 is CASSYTLLNTDTQYF. DNA of the CDR3: TGTGCCAGCAGTTATACTTTGTTAAACACAGATACGCAGTATTTT.

The chain uses TRBV10-1 and TRBJ2-3; D might be TRBD2 (6 bases). The CDR3 is 14 residues long. V was shortened by 4 bases and J by 5 bases, with 13 bases between the two germline ends. Germline CDR1 reads WNHNN; CDR2 reads SYGVQD (reference sequence). The CDR3 nucleotides are TGCGCCAGCAGTGTCGGCAGGGAGGTAGATACGCAGTATTTT. Protein sequence: CASSVGREVDTQYF.